The sequence of this T cell receptor beta chain was determined in a study of OX40 agonist ivuxolimab in advanced cancers. The study's findings and limits: Among T cells, CD8+ cells averaged more expanded clones than CD4+ cells.

Trimming shortened V by 0 bases and J by 2 bases, and 11 bases separated the two germline ends. Germline V gene lookup returns CDR1 SNHLY and CDR2 FYNNEI. The CDR3 contains 16 residues. TCRdb's table, derived via immunoSEQ multiplex PCR, lists solely in-frame clones and lacks some. This repertoire shows around 63,000 clones, over 70% found once; its top ten account for roughly 5.8%. For this clone: Its antigen is unknown.

The chain is built from TRBV2 and TRBJ1-3; tentative D call: TRBD1 (5 bases). The sequence derives from an adult with an advanced solid tumor such as melanoma, head and neck, liver or kidney cancer. Sequenced material: CD4+ or CD8+ T cells sorted from blood, taken in a trial of the OX40 agonist ivuxolimab. CDR3 sequence reads: CASSEAGGGTGNTIYF. The CDR3 DNA sequence: TGTGCCAGCAGTGAAGCCGGGGGGGGTACTGGAAACACCATATATTTT.